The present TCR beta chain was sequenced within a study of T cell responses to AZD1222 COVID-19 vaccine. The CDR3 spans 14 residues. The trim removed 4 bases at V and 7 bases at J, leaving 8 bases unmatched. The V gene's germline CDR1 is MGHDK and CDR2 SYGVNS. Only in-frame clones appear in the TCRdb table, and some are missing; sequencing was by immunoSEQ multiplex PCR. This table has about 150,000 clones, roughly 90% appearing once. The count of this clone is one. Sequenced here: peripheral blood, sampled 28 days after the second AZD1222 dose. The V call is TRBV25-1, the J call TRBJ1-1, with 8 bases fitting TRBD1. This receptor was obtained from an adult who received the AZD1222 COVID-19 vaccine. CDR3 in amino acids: CASSVAGGPFEAFF. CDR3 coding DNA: TGTGCCAGCAGTGTGGCAGGGGGCCCTTTTGAAGCTTTCTTT.